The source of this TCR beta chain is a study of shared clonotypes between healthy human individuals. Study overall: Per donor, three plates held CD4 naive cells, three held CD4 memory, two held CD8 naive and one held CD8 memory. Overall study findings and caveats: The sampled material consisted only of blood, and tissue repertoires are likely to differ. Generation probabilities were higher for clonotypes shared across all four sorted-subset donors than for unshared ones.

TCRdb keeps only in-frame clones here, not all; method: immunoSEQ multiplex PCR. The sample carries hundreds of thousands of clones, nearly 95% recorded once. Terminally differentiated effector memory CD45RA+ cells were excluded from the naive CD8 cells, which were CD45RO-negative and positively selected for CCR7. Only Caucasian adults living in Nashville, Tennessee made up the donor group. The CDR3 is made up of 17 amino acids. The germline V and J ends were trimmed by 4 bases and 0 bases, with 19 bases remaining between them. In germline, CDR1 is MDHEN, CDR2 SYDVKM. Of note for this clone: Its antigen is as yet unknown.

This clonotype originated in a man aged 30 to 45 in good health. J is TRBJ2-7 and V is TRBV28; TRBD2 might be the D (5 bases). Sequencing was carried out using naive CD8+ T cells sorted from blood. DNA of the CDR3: TGTGCCAGCAGTTCCGCTCAGAGGGAGCTTAACTCCTACGAGCAGTACTTC. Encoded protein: CASSSAQRELNSYEQYF.